This is a list of T cell receptor beta chains from one sample in a study of ipilimumab plus nivolumab after autologous stem cell transplantation. The assay was immunoSEQ multiplex PCR, and TCRdb's table has in-frame clones only and misses some. The table includes about 22,000 clones, roughly 74% detected once. The sequenced sample was PBMCs, obtained in a trial of ipilimumab plus nivolumab as post-transplant consolidation. Receptors were obtained from a male donor with diffuse large B-cell lymphoma. Each CDR3 is given with its conserved first and last residue. The order of the fields is V gene, D gene, J gene, CDR3 protein. A D gene is named only where the DNA matches it firmly.

>TRBV5-3|TRBD1|TRBJ1-5
CARSFDRVHQPQHF
>TRBV11-2|NA|TRBJ2-7
CASSLAGLDEQYF
>TRBV5-8|NA|TRBJ2-1
CASRVPAEYNEQFF
>TRBV10-1|NA|TRBJ2-3
CASSVSPGADTQYF
>TRBV4-2|TRBD2|TRBJ2-2
CASSHPLAVNTGELFF
>TRBV19|TRBD2|TRBJ2-5
CASSTSGGARETQYF
>TRBV2|TRBD1|TRBJ1-2
CASSGALGQGSYGYTF
>TRBV30|NA|TRBJ2-1
CAWMGDLAYNEQFF
>TRBV5-4|TRBD2|TRBJ2-3
CASSFKLAGAADTQYF
>TRBV6-1|NA|TRBJ1-4
CASRTVPNEKLFF
>TRBV9|NA|TRBJ2-3
CASSVAPERGVWDTQYF
>TRBV7-6|NA|TRBJ2-2
CASSSQGGELFF
>TRBV5-6|NA|TRBJ2-3
CASSLGQVPGGRYF
>TRBV9|NA|TRBJ1-5
CASSLGQGDNQPQHF
>TRBV4-2|TRBD1|TRBJ2-3
CASSPRQGSTDTQYF
>TRBV27|NA|TRBJ1-2
CASSLSGGYGYTF
>TRBV7-6|TRBD1|TRBJ1-6
CASSARQGDNSPLHF
>TRBV4-1|TRBD1|TRBJ2-1
CASSQDRGNRGTSYNEQFF
>TRBV5-4|TRBD2|TRBJ2-5
CASSFSSGDQETQYF
>TRBV7-9|TRBD1|TRBJ1-1
CASTTWPDRERAFF
>TRBV5-1|NA|TRBJ2-2
CASGWAGGHTGELFF
>TRBV5-1|NA|TRBJ1-4
CASSFAANEKLFF
>TRBV7-2|NA|TRBJ1-1
CASSLNLGMNTEAFF
>TRBV5-1|NA|TRBJ2-7
CASSLLTGEQYF
>TRBV9|TRBD1|TRBJ1-1
CASSVEDRGAFF
>TRBV2|NA|TRBJ1-2
CASGAGYGYTF
>TRBV28|NA|TRBJ1-4
CASRLTNNEKLFF
>TRBV30|NA|TRBJ2-3
CAWSVLALTDTQYF
>TRBV5-1|NA|TRBJ2-2
CASSAERGSGELFF
>TRBV7-9|NA|TRBJ2-6
CASKGAGGLSGANVLTF
>TRBV5-4|NA|TRBJ1-1
CASSLEQLNTEAFF
>TRBV5-1|TRBD1|TRBJ2-7
CASSYPGTGDPGEQYF
>TRBV7-2|TRBD2|TRBJ2-3
CASSLGLAGGPGTDTQYF
>TRBV7-8|TRBD1|TRBJ1-1
CASSRDRANTEAFF
>TRBV7-8|TRBD2|TRBJ2-5
CASSPRLAGDYF
>TRBV19|NA|TRBJ1-2
CASGHFDDGYTF
>TRBV13|NA|TRBJ2-2
CASSLDAGSNTGELFF
>TRBV11-2|NA|TRBJ2-2
CASSLEVNTGELFF
>TRBV7-9|NA|TRBJ2-5
CASSPRGPETQYF
>TRBV7-2|TRBD2|TRBJ2-1
CASSLASGGSYNEQFF
>TRBV9|TRBD2|TRBJ2-7
CASSVGAGLDYEQYF
>TRBV9|NA|TRBJ2-2
CASSPSRAGELFF
>TRBV5-4|NA|TRBJ2-3
CASSLESVSRGDTQYF
>TRBV5-1|NA|TRBJ2-3
CASSFGEPSRDTQYF
>TRBV30|NA|TRBJ2-1
CAWSVGGPRWEQFF